Each of the 18 T cell receptor beta chains below was sequenced from the same sample in a study of Graves' ophthalmopathy and Graves' hyperthyroidism. Scientists amplified the TCR beta CDR3 regions from RNA transcripts. The library came from an HTBI-primed first-round RT-PCR and a second-round multiplex PCR. MiXCR, run by TCRdb on the multiplex PCR reads, gives a single entry per CDR3 protein. Among 40,000 to 45,000 distinct CDR3 sequences listed, 52% were seen once. Sample: peripheral blood. Every receptor here comes from an adult man with Graves' ophthalmopathy.

Relative to its sample, this clonotype is medium-sized. V usage is TRBV2 and J usage is TRBJ2-1, with D unclear. Per the germline V gene, CDR1 is SNHLY and CDR2 is FYNNEI. CDR3 length equals 13 residues. Trimming removed 7 bases from V and 4 bases from J, with 11 bases in between. Here the CDR3 reads CASKSREYNEQFF. DNA for the CDR3: TGTGCCAGCAAAAGCAGAGAGTACAATGAGCAGTTCTTC.

This clonotype was counted once. CDR3 sequence reads: CASSDSQGGYNSPLHF. The CDR3 DNA follows: TGTGCCAGCAGCGACAGTCAGGGAGGGTACAATTCACCCCTCCACTTT. The genes are TRBV2 and TRBJ1-6, with D perhaps TRBD1 (5 bases). V was cut by 6 bases and J by 7 bases, with 19 bases left in between. This CDR3 spans 16 amino acids. The V gene's germline CDR1 is SNHLY and CDR2 FYNNEI. Supplemented by reference TRBV2 and TRBJ1-6, the full variable domain reads EPEVTQTPSHQVTQMGQEVILRCVPISNHLYFYWYRQILGQKVEFLVSFYNNEISEKSEIFDDQFSVERPDGSNFTLKIRSTKLEDSAMYFCASSDSQGGYNSPLHFGNGTRLTVT.

This rearrangement joins TRBV5-1 to TRBJ2-7; 11 bases match TRBD1. CDR1 and CDR2 (germline): SGHRS, YFSETQ. V shed 2 bases and J 5 bases; nucleotides not matched to a gene: 6. This CDR3 is 15 amino acids long. This CDR3 is CASSLGQGAFHEQYF. The DNA for the CDR3 is TGCGCCAGCAGCTTAGGACAGGGGGCCTTTCACGAGCAGTACTTC.

In the case of this clonotype: Given a much more abundant clone one base away, this may be a read error. The J gene is TRBJ2-7, the V gene TRBV30; TRBD1 matches 8 bases. The CDR3 covers 13 residues. Germline V gene data show CDR1 as GTSNPN and CDR2 as SVGIG (reference sequence). After removal of 5 bases from V and 2 bases from J, the junction contained 5 bases not matched to a gene. The CDR3 loop reads CAWATGVAYEQYF. CDR3 DNA: TGTGCCTGGGCGACAGGGGTCGCCTACGAGCAGTACTTC.

The chain has TRBV5-4 and TRBJ2-3; either TRBD1 or TRBD2 may supply D (5 bases each). CDR3 size: 13 residues. Germline V gene sequence: CDR1 SGHNT, CDR2 YYREEE (reference sequence). Between the trimmed V and J ends, which lost 4 bases and 2 bases, there was a span of 8 bases. The CDR3 DNA is TGTGCCAGCAGCATGGGGACCACAGATACGCAGTATTTT. Translated: CASSMGTTDTQYF.

The V call is TRBV5-1, the J call TRBJ2-7; TRBD2 aligns across 16 bases. The CDR3 is 22 residues long. CDR1 is SGHRS, CDR2 YFSETQ, per germline. Unmatched junction bases numbered 22, after V lost 2 bases and J lost 5 bases. The chain's CDR3 is CASSLSFSLTGLAGGLAHEQYF. The DNA of the CDR3 is TGCGCCAGCAGCTTAAGTTTCAGCTTGACGGGACTAGCGGGAGGGCTAGCCCACGAGCAGTACTTC.

On this clonotype: Mismatch with germline at one junction end may stem from a read error. The rearrangement links TRBV29-1 to TRBJ2-1; 8 bases map to TRBD2. CDR3 length: 15 residues. Germline V gene lookup returns CDR1 SQVTM and CDR2 ANQGSEA. The CDR3 region has the DNA TGCAGCGTCACCGAGGGGCGGGAGGACTACAATGAACAGTTCTTC. Translation gives CSVTEGREDYNEQFF.

The chain combines TRBV7-9 with TRBJ2-7; no clear D. The CDR3 extends over 12 amino acids. CDR1 SEHNR and CDR2 FQNEAQ come from the germline V gene (reference sequence). Trimming removed 7 bases at V and 6 bases at J, with 13 bases between. The CDR3 DNA reads TGTGCCAGCACCCAAGGTACGGGCGAGCAGTACTTC. It translates to CASTQGTGEQYF.

The chain combines TRBV7-8 with TRBJ2-5; a possible D gene is TRBD2 (5 bases). The germline CDR1 and CDR2 sequences are SGHVS and FQNEAQ. Trimming shortened V by 7 bases and J by 5 bases, and 23 bases separated the two germline ends. The CDR3 runs to 16 residues. This chain's CDR3 is CASTPQPGEGEETQYF. Written as DNA, the CDR3 is TGTGCCAGCACCCCCCAACCGGGTGAGGGTGAGGAGACCCAGTACTTC. Complete variable domain (other parts from reference TRBV7-8 and TRBJ2-5): GAGVSQSPRYKVAKRGQDVALRCDPISGHVSLFWYQQALGQGPEFLTYFQNEAQLDKSGLPSDRFFAERPEGSVSTLKIQRTQQEDSAVYLCASTPQPGEGEETQYFGPGTRLLVL.

The rearrangement joins TRBV20-1 to TRBJ2-1, with TRBD1 matching over 9 bases. The trim removed 5 bases at V and 7 bases at J, leaving 9 bases unmatched. Germline-derived CDR1 and CDR2 are DFQATT and SNEGSKA (reference sequence). The CDR3 is 14 amino acids. Here the CDR3 reads CSASGTGWNNEQFF. The CDR3 nucleotides read TGCAGTGCTTCCGGGACAGGGTGGAATAATGAGCAGTTCTTC.

The chain carries TRBV5-1 and TRBJ2-5; 7 bases agree with TRBD1. The CDR3 runs 16 residues. V was clipped by 2 bases and J by 5 bases; unmatched bases: 12. Germline V gene sequence: CDR1 SGHRS, CDR2 YFSETQ. The CDR3 protein is CASSLSFRGTGETQYF. CDR3 in DNA: TGCGCCAGCAGCTTAAGTTTCAGGGGGACCGGGGAGACCCAGTACTTC.

This clonotype was detected many times. The chain combines TRBV5-1 with TRBJ2-7; 11 positions match TRBD2. V was clipped by 0 bases and J by 0 bases; unmatched bases: 8. This CDR3 is built from 18 residues. CDR1 and CDR2 from the germline V gene are SGHRS and YFSETQ. The CDR3 coding sequence is TGCGCCAGCAGCTTGGCTCCTAGCGGGAGGCCGGGCTCCTACGAGCAGTACTTC. Its protein is CASSLAPSGRPGSYEQYF.

This clonotype was found many times. The gene calls are TRBV5-1 and TRBJ2-3; D ambiguous. The CDR3 runs to 14 residues. Germline CDR1 is SGHRS and CDR2 is YFSETQ. V lost 5 bases and J lost 0, with 10 bases in between. The CDR3 reads CASRPRASTDTQYF. DNA for the CDR3: TGCGCCAGCAGACCCAGAGCCAGCACAGATACGCAGTATTTT.

Points on this clonotype: A read error may produce the germline difference seen at one junction end. The gene calls are TRBV7-7 and TRBJ2-3; D uncertain. The CDR3 is 14 residues long. The germline V gene has CDR1 SSHAT and CDR2 FNYEAQ (reference sequence). The CDR3 region is CASSLSSAVDTQYF. CDR3 DNA sequence: TGTGCTAGCAGCTTGAGCAGCGCGGTAGATACGCAGTATTTT.

The chain links TRBV25-1 to TRBJ2-7, with D perhaps matching TRBD2 (5 bases). This CDR3 is built from 15 residues. Germline V CDR1 and CDR2: MGHDK, SYGVNS. Trimming removed 4 bases from V and 3 bases from J, with 16 bases in between. The DNA of the CDR3 is TGTGCCAGCAGTGCTAGATCCAGCGGAGACTACGAGCAGTACTTC. Its translation is CASSARSSGDYEQYF.

This clonotype was counted many times. The rearrangement links TRBV6-1 to TRBJ2-7; D might be TRBD1 (6 bases). Germline V gene sequence: CDR1 MNHNS, CDR2 SASEGT. The V and J ends lost 4 bases and 3 bases respectively, with 16 bases between them. The CDR3 is 15 residues long. CDR3 amino acids: CASSARQVGGYEQYF. The CDR3, as DNA: TGTGCCAGCAGTGCCCGACAGGTTGGAGGCTACGAGCAGTACTTC.

This clonotype is labeled as medium-sized. This chain links TRBV7-9 with TRBJ1-5; D uncertain. Looked up from germline, CDR1 is SEHNR and CDR2 is FQNEAQ (reference sequence). CDR3 length: 13 residues. V was pared by 2 bases and J by 4 bases, with 6 bases between. This chain's CDR3 is CASSLPGNQPQHF. CDR3 DNA sequence: TGTGCCAGCAGCTTACCGGGGAATCAGCCCCAGCATTTT.

The chain uses TRBV24-1 and TRBJ2-2, with D hard to call. This CDR3 is built from 14 residues. V was trimmed by 4 bases and J by 6 bases, leaving 11 bases between them. Germline lookup yields CDR1 KGHDR and CDR2 SFDVKD. CDR3 bases: TGTGCCACCAGTGACAGCCTAAACTCCGGGGAGCTGTTTTTT. Protein product: CATSDSLNSGELFF.